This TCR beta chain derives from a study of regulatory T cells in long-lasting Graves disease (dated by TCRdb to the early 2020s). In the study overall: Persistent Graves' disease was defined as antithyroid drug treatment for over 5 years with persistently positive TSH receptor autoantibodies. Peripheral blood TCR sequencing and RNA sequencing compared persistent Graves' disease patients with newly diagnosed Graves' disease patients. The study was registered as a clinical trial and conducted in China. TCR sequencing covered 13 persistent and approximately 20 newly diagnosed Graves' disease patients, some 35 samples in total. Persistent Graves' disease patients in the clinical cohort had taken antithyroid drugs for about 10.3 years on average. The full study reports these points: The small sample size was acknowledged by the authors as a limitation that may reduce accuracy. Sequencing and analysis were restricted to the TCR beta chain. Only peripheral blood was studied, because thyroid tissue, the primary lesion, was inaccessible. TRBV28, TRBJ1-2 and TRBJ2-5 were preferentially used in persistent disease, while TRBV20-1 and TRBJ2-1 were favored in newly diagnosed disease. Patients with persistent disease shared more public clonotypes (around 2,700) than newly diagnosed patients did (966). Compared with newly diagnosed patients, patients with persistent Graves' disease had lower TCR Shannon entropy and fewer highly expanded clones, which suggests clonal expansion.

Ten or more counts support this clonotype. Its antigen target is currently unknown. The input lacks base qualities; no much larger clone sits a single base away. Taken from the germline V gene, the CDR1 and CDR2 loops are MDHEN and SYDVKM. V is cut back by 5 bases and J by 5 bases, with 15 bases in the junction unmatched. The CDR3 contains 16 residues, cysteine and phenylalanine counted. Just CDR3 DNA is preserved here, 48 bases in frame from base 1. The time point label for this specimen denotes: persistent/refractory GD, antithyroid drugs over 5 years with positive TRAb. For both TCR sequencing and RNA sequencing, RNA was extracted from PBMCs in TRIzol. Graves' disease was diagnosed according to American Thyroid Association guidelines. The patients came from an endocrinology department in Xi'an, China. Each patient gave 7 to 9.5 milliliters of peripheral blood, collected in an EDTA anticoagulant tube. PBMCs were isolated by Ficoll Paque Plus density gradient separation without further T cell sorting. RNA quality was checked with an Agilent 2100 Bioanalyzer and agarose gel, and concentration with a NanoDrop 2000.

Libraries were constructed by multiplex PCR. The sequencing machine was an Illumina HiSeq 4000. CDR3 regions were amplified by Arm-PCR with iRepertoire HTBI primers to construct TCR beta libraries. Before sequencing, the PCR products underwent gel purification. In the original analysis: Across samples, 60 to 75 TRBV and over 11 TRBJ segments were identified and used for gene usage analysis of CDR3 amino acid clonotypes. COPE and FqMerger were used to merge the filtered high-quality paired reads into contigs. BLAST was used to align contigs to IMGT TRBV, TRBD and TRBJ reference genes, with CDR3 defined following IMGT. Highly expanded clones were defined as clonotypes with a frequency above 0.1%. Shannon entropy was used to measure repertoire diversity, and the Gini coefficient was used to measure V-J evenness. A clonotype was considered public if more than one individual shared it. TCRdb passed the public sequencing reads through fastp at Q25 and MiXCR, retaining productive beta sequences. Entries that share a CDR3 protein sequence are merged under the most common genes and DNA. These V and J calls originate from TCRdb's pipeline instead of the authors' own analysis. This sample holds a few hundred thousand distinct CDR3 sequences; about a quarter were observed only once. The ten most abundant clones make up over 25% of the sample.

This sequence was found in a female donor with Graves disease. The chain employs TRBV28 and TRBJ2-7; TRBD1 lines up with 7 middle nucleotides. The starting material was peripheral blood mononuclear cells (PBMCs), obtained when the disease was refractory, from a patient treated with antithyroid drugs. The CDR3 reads CASSQERGHLIDEQYF. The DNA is TGTGCCAGCAGTCAAGAAAGGGGGCACCTCATCGACGAGCAGTACTTC.